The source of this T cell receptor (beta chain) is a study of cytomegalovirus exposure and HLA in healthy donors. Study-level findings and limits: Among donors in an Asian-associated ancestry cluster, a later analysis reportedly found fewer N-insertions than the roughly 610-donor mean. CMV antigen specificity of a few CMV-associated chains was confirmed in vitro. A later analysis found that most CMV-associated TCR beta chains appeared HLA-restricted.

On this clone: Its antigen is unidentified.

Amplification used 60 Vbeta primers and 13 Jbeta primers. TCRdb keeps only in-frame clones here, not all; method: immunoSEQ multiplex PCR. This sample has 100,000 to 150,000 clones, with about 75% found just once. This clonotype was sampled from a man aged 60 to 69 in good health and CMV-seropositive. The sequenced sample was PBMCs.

The DNA for the CDR3 is TGTGCCAGCAGACCTGGCGGGGGACCCACAACAGATACGCAGTATTTT. Translated, it gives CASRPGGGPTTDTQYF. V is TRBV11-2 and J is TRBJ2-3; 7 nucleotides match TRBD2. This CDR3 comprises 16 residues. The V segment lost 6 bases and the J segment 3 bases; nucleotides outside the gene matches: 12. Germline CDR1 SGHAT, CDR2 FQNNGV.